These 16 T cell receptor beta chains came from one sample sequenced in a study of blood T cells in healthy people across ages. Sample-barcoded 5' priming and a J-beta primer mix drove a second PCR of about 6 to 12 cycles. Using its own MiXCR run on the 5' RACE reads, TCRdb lists one record per CDR3 protein. The sample holds 870,000 or so distinct CDR3 sequences; 25% to 35% are singletons and the top ten take 15% to 20%. Sequencing was performed on blood. These receptors originate from an elderly woman in good health.

A word on this clonotype: Since a much larger clone is just one base distant, this may be a read error. The genes are TRBV2 and TRBJ2-5; unclear D gene. Germline values: CDR1 SNHLY, CDR2 FYNNEI. The V gene lost 3 bases and the J gene lost 4 bases, with 9 bases spanning the gap. The CDR3 is made up of 13 amino acids. The DNA for the CDR3 is TGTGCCAGCAGTGACGGCAGAAGAGAGACCCAGTACTTC. It specifies CASSDGRRETQYF. Looking up the rest from reference TRBV2 and TRBJ2-5 gives the full variable domain: EPEVTQTPSHQVTQMGQEVILRCVPISNHLYFYWYRQILGQKVEFLVSFYNNEISEKSEIFDDQFSVERPDGSNFTLKIRSTKLEDSAMYFCASSDGRRETQYFGPGTRLLVL.

This clonotype was counted at least ten times. The CDR3 sequence is CASSWFSTNEKLFF. CDR3 DNA: TGTGCCAGCAGTTGGTTTTCCACTAATGAAAAACTGTTTTTT. J is TRBJ1-4 and V is TRBV12-3 or TRBV12-4; D remains unclear. The germline V and J ends were trimmed by 4 bases and 2 bases, with 8 bases remaining between them. This CDR3 comprises 14 residues.

The V and J genes are TRBV3-1 and TRBJ2-5; tentatively, D is TRBD1 or TRBD2 (5 bases each). V lost 4 bases and J 1 base, leaving 13 bases between the germline ends. Per the germline V gene, CDR1 is LGHDT and CDR2 is YNNKEL (reference sequence). The CDR3 is 15 amino acids. The CDR3 sequence is CASSPLTGPQETQYF. Written as DNA, the CDR3 is TGTGCCAGCAGCCCGTTGACGGGGCCCCAAGAGACCCAGTACTTC.

This clonotype was picked up many times. The DNA for the CDR3 is TGTGCCAGCAGTTACTCAAGGACTAGCGGGGGGCCCAATGAGCAGTTCTTC. Translation gives CASSYSRTSGGPNEQFF. The chain joins TRBV6-6 to TRBJ2-1; TRBD2 matches 14 bases. Germline CDR1 reads MNHNY; CDR2 reads SVGAGI (reference sequence). The CDR3 extends over 17 amino acids. V lost 0 bases to trimming and J lost 6 bases; unmatched junction nucleotides: 4.

This clonotype was counted ten times or more. CDR3 residues: CASRRSTGGDGYTF. CDR3 DNA sequence: TGTGCCAGCCGGAGATCGACAGGGGGCGATGGCTACACCTTC. V is TRBV6-2 or TRBV6-3 and J is TRBJ1-2; 10 bases map to TRBD1. Germline V gene data show CDR1 as MNHEY and CDR2 as SVGEGT. The CDR3 extends over 14 amino acids. V lost 8 bases to trimming and J lost 6 bases; unmatched junction nucleotides: 9.

This chain uses TRBV4-3 with TRBJ1-1, with TRBD1 matching over 7 bases. The germline gives CDR1 LGHNA, CDR2 YSLEER. The CDR3 sequence is 16 residues long. J lost 5 bases, V lost 0 bases, and 9 bases had no gene match. The CDR3, as DNA: TGCGCCAGCAGCCAAGAGCCGGGAAGGGGGCATACTGAAGCTTTCTTT. This sequence encodes CASSQEPGRGHTEAFF.

At least ten counts were recorded for this clonotype. V is TRBV20-1 and J is TRBJ2-6; D uncertain. CDR1 is DFQATT, CDR2 SNEGSKA, per germline (reference sequence). CDR3 length: 13 amino acids. Trimming took 0 bases from V and 4 from J, leaving 4 bases between them. CDR3 nucleotide sequence: TGCAGTGCTAGAGAAGGCGGGGCCAACGTCCTGACTTTC. Protein product: CSAREGGANVLTF.

Many counts were recorded for this clonotype. This may be a read error: a much more frequent sequence differs by one nucleotide. The gene calls are TRBV11-2 and TRBJ2-5; TRBD1 agrees at 7 bases. The CDR3 is 14 residues long. V trimming: 4 bases; J trimming: 5 bases; junction bases outside the gene matches: 7. Germline V CDR1 and CDR2: SGHAT, FQNNGV. CDR3 loop: CASSSKARGETQYF. The CDR3 DNA reads TGTGCCAGCAGCTCCAAAGCCAGGGGGGAGACCCAGTACTTC.

The CDR3 DNA is TGTGCCAGCAGCTCCGGTGAGACCAGAAATGAGCAGTTCTTC. Its translation is CASSSGETRNEQFF. V is TRBV11-2 and J is TRBJ2-1; no firm D call. Per germline, CDR1 SGHAT and CDR2 FQNNGV. The length of the CDR3 is 14 residues. The V end lost 4 bases, the J end lost 7 bases, and 14 bases lay between the germline ends.

A remark on this clonotype: A clone one base away is much larger, so this may be a read error. This rearrangement joins TRBV7-2 to TRBJ2-5; 11 bases are a match to TRBD2. Germline V gene lookup returns CDR1 SGHTA and CDR2 FQGNSA. After removal of 0 bases from V and 6 bases from J, the junction contained 3 bases not matched to a gene. The CDR3 extends over 15 amino acids. The CDR3 region has the DNA TGTGCCAGCAGCTTAGCTACTAGCGGGGGTAAGACCCAGTACTTC. This codes for CASSLATSGGKTQYF.

This chain uses TRBV18 with TRBJ1-6; D unclear. V lost 4 bases to trimming and J lost 2 bases, with 9 bases between them. Germline CDR1 is KGHSH and CDR2 is LQKENI. The CDR3 covers 15 residues. CDR3 coding DNA: TGTGCCAGCTCACTCCAGAGGGCCTATAATTCACCCCTCCACTTT. It yields the protein CASSLQRAYNSPLHF.

As concerns this clonotype: A much larger clone differs from this one at a single base, so this may be a read error. This chain links TRBV28 with TRBJ2-5; TRBD1 aligns across 7 bases. The V and J ends lost 6 bases and 4 bases, in that order; junction bases with no gene match: 11. This CDR3 comprises 15 residues. Germline values: CDR1 MDHEN, CDR2 SYDVKM. CDR3 DNA sequence: TGTGCCAGCAGCCCCCAACAGGGGTCGGGAGAGACCCAGTACTTC. This sequence encodes CASSPQQGSGETQYF. Based on the CDR3 plus reference TRBV28 and TRBJ2-5, the full variable domain is DVKVTQSSRYLVKRTGEKVFLECVQDMDHENMFWYRQDPGLGLRLIYFSYDVKMKEKGDIPEGYSVSREKKERFSLILESASTNQTSMYLCASSPQQGSGETQYFGPGTRLLVL.

This clonotype has only a few counts. The chain couples TRBV20-1 to TRBJ2-7, with D maybe TRBD2 (7 bases). The closer fit of TRBJ2-5 to the DNA end suggests the J call may be wrong. The CDR3 covers 15 residues. CDR1 is DFQATT, CDR2 SNEGSKA, per germline (reference sequence). The chain's CDR3 is CSAIRGAGAMETQYF. For the CDR3, the DNA is TGCAGTGCCATCCGAGGGGCGGGGGCGATGGAGACCCAGTACTTC.

The rearrangement links TRBV6-5 to TRBJ1-4; D remains unclear. From germline, CDR1 is MNHEY and CDR2 SVGAGI. The length of the CDR3 is 18 residues. Trimming took off 4 bases at V and 4 bases at J, with 22 bases between the two ends. CDR3 sequence reads: CASSFLRGSRAYNEKLFF. In DNA, the CDR3 is TGTGCCAGCAGTTTCCTCCGAGGGTCCCGCGCTTATAATGAAAAACTGTTTTTT.

This clonotype occurred many times. This chain links TRBV20-1 with TRBJ2-7; no clear D gene. The CDR3 runs 14 residues. Germline V gives CDR1 DFQATT, CDR2 SNEGSKA (reference sequence). Trimming shortened V by 1 base and J by 0 bases, and 10 bases separated the two germline ends. The CDR3 region has the DNA TGCAGTGCTAGAGTTCGGACGGGCTCCTACGAGCAGTACTTC. Translating gives CSARVRTGSYEQYF.

Ten or more counts support this clonotype. The chain's CDR3 is CSARTSPDPRNEQFF. In DNA, the CDR3 is TGCAGTGCGCGGACTTCTCCAGACCCCCGCAATGAGCAGTTCTTC. The chain is built from TRBV20-1 and TRBJ2-1, with D maybe TRBD2 (5 bases). V lost 6 bases to trimming and J lost 6 bases, with 21 bases between them. The CDR3 has 15 residues. Germline V lookup: CDR1 DFQATT, CDR2 SNEGSKA (reference sequence).